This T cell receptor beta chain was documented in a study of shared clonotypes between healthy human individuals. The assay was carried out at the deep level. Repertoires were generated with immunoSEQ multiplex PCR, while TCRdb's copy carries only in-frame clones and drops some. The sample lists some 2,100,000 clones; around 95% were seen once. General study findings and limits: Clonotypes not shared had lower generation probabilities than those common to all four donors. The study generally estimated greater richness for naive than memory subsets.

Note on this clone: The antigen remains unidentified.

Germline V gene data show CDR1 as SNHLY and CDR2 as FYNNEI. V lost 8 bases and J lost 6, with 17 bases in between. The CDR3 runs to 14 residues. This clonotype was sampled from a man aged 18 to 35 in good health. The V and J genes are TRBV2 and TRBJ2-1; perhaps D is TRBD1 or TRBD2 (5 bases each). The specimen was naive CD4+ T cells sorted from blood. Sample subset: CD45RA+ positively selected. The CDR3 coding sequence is TGTGCCAGCCTGGGGGAAGAGAGGGCCAATGAGCAGTTCTTC. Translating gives CASLGEERANEQFF. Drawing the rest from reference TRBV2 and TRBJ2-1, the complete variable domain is EPEVTQTPSHQVTQMGQEVILRCVPISNHLYFYWYRQILGQKVEFLVSFYNNEISEKSEIFDDQFSVERPDGSNFTLKIRSTKLEDSAMYFCASLGEERANEQFFGPGTRLTVL.